This T cell receptor beta chain was captured by sequencing in a study of T-cell reconstitution after alpha-beta-depleted transplantation in children. Germline-derived CDR1 and CDR2 are MNHEY and SMNVEV (reference sequence). The CDR3 is made up of 12 amino acids. Trimming took 10 bases from V and 4 from J, leaving 13 bases between them. The TCRbeta library incorporated unique molecular identifiers. A single record per CDR3 protein comes from TCRdb applying MiXCR to the PCR reads. This table holds approximately 500,000 distinct CDR3 sequences, roughly a tenth found once. The sample holds many counts of this clonotype.

V gene TRBV27 combines with J gene TRBJ2-5; D may match TRBD1 or TRBD2 (5 bases each). This specimen was PBMCs, taken before TCRalphabeta/CD19-depleted stem cell transplant. The sequence was collected from a child aged 2-15 years with inherited bone marrow failure, due to receive a stem cell transplant. The DNA of the CDR3 is TGTGCCACCGGGGCCGCGGGAGAGACCCAGTACTTC. It encodes CATGAAGETQYF.